This TCR beta chain comes out of a study of blood T cells in healthy people across ages. Sample-barcoded 5' priming and a J-beta primer mix drove a second PCR of about 6 to 11 cycles. MiXCR, run by TCRdb on the 5' RACE reads, gives a single entry per CDR3 protein. The table shows more than 550,000 distinct CDR3 sequences, with approximately 22% occurring only once. A few counts support this clonotype. The sample was blood. The source of this sequence is a man between 65 and 85 years old in good health.

The CDR3 loop is CASSFLPRGPEDPSYEQYF. CDR3 bases: TGTGCCAGCAGTTTCTTGCCCCGGGGGCCAGAAGACCCCTCCTACGAGCAGTACTTC. This chain connects TRBV12-3 or TRBV12-4 to TRBJ2-5, with D perhaps matching TRBD1 or TRBD2 (6 bases each). The J call may be wrong; the DNA end is better matched by TRBJ2-7. This CDR3 contains 19 residues.